This entry concerns a single TCR beta chain. Its antigen is unidentified. The data originate from a study of T-cell reconstitution after alpha-beta-depleted transplantation in children. During its preparation, the TCRbeta library received unique molecular identifiers. One entry per CDR3 protein, called by TCRdb with MiXCR from the PCR reads. The repertoire has under 400,000 distinct CDR3 sequences, approximately 23% of them found once; the top ten carry 9.5% to 12%. The length of the CDR3 is 15 residues. Germline-derived CDR1 and CDR2 are SGDLS and YYNGEE. The ends lost 0 bases at V and 4 bases at J; junction bases unmatched: 4. Study-level points and caveats: Several hundred expanded graft clones reportedly supplied alpha-beta T cells about two months after transplant. T-cell numbers and diversity one year post-transplant derived largely from freshly generated T cells.

The chain employs TRBV9 and TRBJ2-5; 9 bases are a match to TRBD2. Sequencing was performed on PBMCs, mostly from graft donor cells, taken 180 days after TCRalphabeta/CD19-depleted stem cell transplant. The clonotype was recovered from a male patient younger than 18 who had a stem cell transplant for acute lymphoblastic leukemia, so the T cells may come from the graft donor. CDR3 region: CASSVDAGGGETQYF. In nucleotides, the CDR3 is TGTGCCAGCAGCGTAGATGCGGGAGGGGGAGAGACCCAGTACTTC.